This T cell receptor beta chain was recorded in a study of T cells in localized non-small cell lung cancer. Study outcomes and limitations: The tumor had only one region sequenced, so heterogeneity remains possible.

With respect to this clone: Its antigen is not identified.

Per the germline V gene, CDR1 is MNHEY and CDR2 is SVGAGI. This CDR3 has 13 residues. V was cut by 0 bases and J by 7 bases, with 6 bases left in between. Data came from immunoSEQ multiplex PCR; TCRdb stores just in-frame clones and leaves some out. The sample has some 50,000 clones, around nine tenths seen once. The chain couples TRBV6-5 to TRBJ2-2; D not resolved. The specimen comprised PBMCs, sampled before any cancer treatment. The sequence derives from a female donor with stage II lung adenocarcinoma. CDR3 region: CASSYSLGGELFF. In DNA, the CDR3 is TGTGCCAGCAGTTACTCCCTTGGCGGGGAGCTGTTTTTT.